The present T cell receptor beta chain was sequenced within a study of blood T cells in healthy people across ages. To note about this clonotype: Its target is unknown.

Whole-study findings and limits: There was no known CMV status for donors, so expanded clonotype changes were possibly confounded.

Using a J-beta primer mix together with a sample-barcoded 5' primer, a second PCR was run for roughly 6 to 12 cycles. MiXCR, run by TCRdb on the 5' RACE reads, gives a single entry per CDR3 protein. The sample carries hundreds of thousands of distinct CDR3 sequences, less than 40% recorded once. V lost 4 bases, J lost 10 bases, and 13 bases lay in between. This CDR3 has 12 amino acids. CDR1 and CDR2 from the germline V gene are DFQATT and SNEGSKA (reference sequence). V and J are TRBV20-1 and TRBJ1-4; the D is unclear. This TCR was recovered from a woman aged 80 or older in good health. The sequencing sample was made of blood. The CDR3 region has the DNA TGCAGTGCTACCTTGGTCGAGGGAAAACTGTTTTTT. Its translation: CSATLVEGKLFF.